This TCR beta chain came from a study of lymphopenia after photon versus proton radiotherapy. The study, taken as a whole, reports: Under photons, naive T cells and diversity fell while effector/memory populations rose. Survival link was tested only in deceased patients; proton benefit remains a possibility. After lymphocyte nadir, photon-treated repertoires showed oligoclonal expansion, especially CD8+ Temra. Larger post-nadir TCR diversity loss correlated inversely with survival in deceased patients.

Notes on this clone: As yet, its antigen is unknown.

The CDR3 runs to 16 residues. Germline loops: CDR1 SGHTA, CDR2 FQGTGA. Trimming stripped 5 bases from V and 3 bases from J, with 16 bases between. The assay was immunoSEQ multiplex PCR, and TCRdb's table has in-frame clones only and misses some. The sample includes thousands of clones, under 90% of them seen just once. J is TRBJ2-2 and V is TRBV7-3; D is possibly TRBD1 (6 bases). The source of this sequence is a man aged 60-69 years with cholangiocarcinoma. The specimen comprised peripheral blood, sampled from a patient treated with photon-based radiotherapy. CDR3 DNA: TGTGCCAGCAGCACTCAGACGACAGGATACACCGGGGAGCTGTTTTTT. This codes for CASSTQTTGYTGELFF.